The rows below give T cell receptor beta chains drawn from one sample of a study of T cells in localized non-small cell lung cancer. Repertoires were generated with immunoSEQ multiplex PCR, while TCRdb's copy carries only in-frame clones and drops some. This table has 11,000 or so clones, over 65% appearing once. Sequencing was performed on peripheral blood, taken before any cancer treatment. These receptors were taken from a male donor at least 60 years old with stage I lung adenocarcinoma. The CDR3 runs from the conserved cysteine through the conserved F or W. Each record gives: CDR3 DNA, CDR3 protein, J gene, D gene, clone size, V gene. The D gene is left open where the match is weak. Clone size is shown for a subset of rows, as once, few, many or a class of expanded clone.

TGTGCCAGCAGCAAAGCGGGGCGGACAGGGGAGAATTACGAGCAGTACTTC,CASSKAGRTGENYEQYF,TRBJ2-7,.,.,TRBV21-1
TGTGCCGTATCGGGGGAAAAACTGTTTTTT,CAVSGEKLFF,TRBJ1-4,.,.,TRBV2
TGTGCCAGCAGCACCGGGACAGGGTTCGTTTACTATGGCTACACCTTC,CASSTGTGFVYYGYTF,TRBJ1-2,TRBD1,.,TRBV7-9
TGCGCCAGCAGCCTGGACGGTGGAGGAGGGACAGGGGCCCGACAGCCCCAGCATTTT,CASSLDGGGGTGARQPQHF,TRBJ1-5,TRBD1,.,TRBV4-1
TGTGCCAGCAGTTTTTCCGGACTACACACCGGGGAGCTGTTTTTT,CASSFSGLHTGELFF,TRBJ2-2,.,.,TRBV27
TGTGCCAGCAGCTTTGGTCCCAGGGGGTTTGAGCAGCCCCAGCATTTT,CASSFGPRGFEQPQHF,TRBJ1-5,TRBD1,.,TRBV7-2
TGTGCCAGCAGTCCCTCCAGGTCTTTTAACTATGGCTACACCTTC,CASSPSRSFNYGYTF,TRBJ1-2,.,.,TRBV6-5
TGTGCCAGCTCACCTCGGGGTGACACCATATATTTT,CASSPRGDTIYF,TRBJ1-3,.,.,TRBV18
TGTGCCAGCAGCCAAGTGTTACTTCCGGGAGCCTATGGCTACACCTTC,CASSQVLLPGAYGYTF,TRBJ1-2,.,.,TRBV14
TGTGCCAGCAGCGTCGCCGGGCCCGCCTCTGGAAACACCATATATTTT,CASSVAGPASGNTIYF,TRBJ1-3,.,.,TRBV9
TGTGCCAGCAGTTATGTGGGGGGCACTGAAGCTTTCTTT,CASSYVGGTEAFF,TRBJ1-1,.,.,TRBV6-5
TGTGCCAGCTCCCGGGAGGGCAACACTGAAGCTTTCTTT,CASSREGNTEAFF,TRBJ1-1,.,.,TRBV18
TGTGCCAGCAGTCTCATCGGGGACTCTGGGGCCAACGTCCTGACTTTC,CASSLIGDSGANVLTF,TRBJ2-6,.,.,TRBV28
TGTGCCAGCAGCTTAGATTTCCGGAAATCTTACAATGAGCAGTTCTTC,CASSLDFRKSYNEQFF,TRBJ2-1,.,.,TRBV7-2
TGTGCCAGCAGCGGCTTATCACGGGACATTCAGTACTTC,CASSGLSRDIQYF,TRBJ2-4,.,.,TRBV5-6
TGTGCCAGCAGTGTCCGGCCGGGACAGAATAATTCACCCCTCCACTTT,CASSVRPGQNNSPLHF,TRBJ1-6,TRBD1,once,TRBV6-1
TGTGCCAGCAGGCGACAGGGAGGCGAGACCCAGTACTTC,CASRRQGGETQYF,TRBJ2-5,.,.,TRBV6-5
TGCGCCAGCAGCCAAGGACTGAACGCAGATACGCAGTATTTT,CASSQGLNADTQYF,TRBJ2-3,.,.,TRBV5-1
TGTGCCAGCAGCTTAGATTACAGCGGACCCCAAGAGACCCAGTACTTC,CASSLDYSGPQETQYF,TRBJ2-5,.,.,TRBV11-3
TGTGCCAGCAGCCAGGCCGGCTCTGGAAACACCATATATTTT,CASSQAGSGNTIYF,TRBJ1-3,.,.,TRBV7-6
TGTGCCAGCAGTGATTCCGGGTATGGCGGCTACACCTTC,CASSDSGYGGYTF,TRBJ1-2,.,.,TRBV6-1
TGTGCCAGCAGCTCCCCAGCGGGGGGCACGGACGAGCAGTACTTC,CASSSPAGGTDEQYF,TRBJ2-7,TRBD2,.,TRBV7-6
TGTGCCATCGGTGGGACGGATAATTCACCCCTCCACTTT,CAIGGTDNSPLHF,TRBJ1-6,.,few,TRBV10-3
TGCGCCAGCAGCTTGGGCAGGGTCGGCGACGAGCAGTACTTC,CASSLGRVGDEQYF,TRBJ2-7,.,.,TRBV5-1
TGTGCCAGCAGCTTAAATTTCCGGGGTACTGAAGCTTTCTTT,CASSLNFRGTEAFF,TRBJ1-1,.,.,TRBV7-2
TGTGCCAGCAGCCGGGGGCGCCGGGCCAGAAGAGAGGGCTACACCTTC,CASSRGRRARREGYTF,TRBJ1-2,.,.,TRBV28
TGTGCCAGCAAGAGGACAGGGAGCACAGATACGCAGTATTTT,CASKRTGSTDTQYF,TRBJ2-3,TRBD1,.,TRBV6-1
TGTGCCAGCAGTTTATTCCGGTATCCAACCTCCGGAAACACCATATATTTT,CASSLFRYPTSGNTIYF,TRBJ1-3,.,.,TRBV28
TGTGCCAGCAGTGACCCGATCGGAGAATCTAGGGGCTACACCTTC,CASSDPIGESRGYTF,TRBJ1-2,.,.,TRBV25-1
TGTGCCAGCAGCAAAAATCTCGACGGAGGGAGCTATGGCTACACCTTC,CASSKNLDGGSYGYTF,TRBJ1-2,.,.,TRBV21-1
TGTGCCAGCAGCCTCGACAGGATCTATGGCTACACCTTC,CASSLDRIYGYTF,TRBJ1-2,.,.,TRBV6-9
TGTGCCAGCAGTTACAGCCTCAATCAGCCCCAGCATTTT,CASSYSLNQPQHF,TRBJ1-5,.,.,TRBV27
TGTGCCAGCAGCGTTGGGACAGTCCAAGAGACCCAGTACTTC,CASSVGTVQETQYF,TRBJ2-5,TRBD1,.,TRBV9
TGTGCCAGCAGCTCACAGGGAATTTGGCTGTTTTTT,CASSSQGIWLFF,TRBJ2-2,.,.,TRBV5-5
TGTGCCAGCAGTCGCCCGGGGGGCGAGCAGTTCTTC,CASSRPGGEQFF,TRBJ2-1,.,.,TRBV28
TGTGCCAGCAGCTTCCTTACGGGGTTTGAAGCTTTCTTT,CASSFLTGFEAFF,TRBJ1-1,.,once,TRBV7-2
TGTGCCAGTAGCCTACCCTTTAGGCCGGGGAGAAACAATGAGCAGTTCTTC,CASSLPFRPGRNNEQFF,TRBJ2-1,.,.,TRBV19
TGTGCCTGGACAGGGGTAATTGATTCACCCCTCCACTTT,CAWTGVIDSPLHF,TRBJ1-6,.,.,TRBV30
TGTGCCTCCGGGACTGAGCTCTACAATGAGCAGTTCTTC,CASGTELYNEQFF,TRBJ2-1,.,.,TRBV30
TGTGCCAGCAGCCCCGCCAGTAGTTACTCGTATGGCTACACCTTC,CASSPASSYSYGYTF,TRBJ1-2,.,.,TRBV7-2
TGTGCCAGCAGCTTGGGACAGGGAGTAGACCACGAGCAGTACTTC,CASSLGQGVDHEQYF,TRBJ2-7,TRBD1,.,TRBV5-4
TGTGCCAGCAGTGAATCTGTGGGGGGACTCGGAAACACCATATATTTT,CASSESVGGLGNTIYF,TRBJ1-3,.,once,TRBV6-1
TGCGCCAGCAGCTTAGGGGGTCCGGACGGGGAGCTGTTTTTT,CASSLGGPDGELFF,TRBJ2-2,.,.,TRBV5-1
TGCGCCAGCAGCCCAGGGGGCGCGGAGCTGTTTTTT,CASSPGGAELFF,TRBJ2-2,TRBD1,.,TRBV4-3
TGTGCCAGCAGTGTCAAGGCACAGACCCTAGCAACAGATACGCAGTATTTT,CASSVKAQTLATDTQYF,TRBJ2-3,.,.,TRBV6-1
TGTGCCAGCAGCCCCCCGGGACAGGGCTACGAGCAGTACTTC,CASSPPGQGYEQYF,TRBJ2-7,TRBD1,.,TRBV7-9
TGTGCCAGCAATTTCGAGGGGAGACCCTACTATGGCTACACCTTC,CASNFEGRPYYGYTF,TRBJ1-2,.,.,TRBV28
TGTGCCAGTAGTATCCCAGGGTGGAGCAATCAGCCCCAGCATTTT,CASSIPGWSNQPQHF,TRBJ1-5,.,.,TRBV19
TGTGCCAGCAGCGTAGCCGGGACAGGGTTTTCTGGCTACACCTTC,CASSVAGTGFSGYTF,TRBJ1-2,TRBD1,.,TRBV9
TGCGCCAGCAGCCTAGGACAGGGGGCGTTCAATGAGCAGTTCTTC,CASSLGQGAFNEQFF,TRBJ2-1,TRBD1,.,TRBV5-1
TGCGCCAGCAGCCAAGAAGGACAGGGATTATTCCTCGTCCGGGGGGAAAAACTGTTTTTT,CASSQEGQGLFLVRGEKLFF,TRBJ1-4,TRBD1,.,TRBV4-1
TGTGCCAGCAGCGTTGTCGGGTCGGTCACTGAAGCTTTCTTT,CASSVVGSVTEAFF,TRBJ1-1,.,.,TRBV7-9
TGCAGCGTTGAATTGGGGTTGGAGACCCAGTACTTC,CSVELGLETQYF,TRBJ2-5,.,.,TRBV29-1
TGTGCCAGCAGTCCACAGGTTAGCAATCAGCCCCAGCATTTT,CASSPQVSNQPQHF,TRBJ1-5,.,.,TRBV6-6
TGTGCCAGCAGCCCACAACCCTCGGGGGCCTCCACAGATACGCAGTATTTT,CASSPQPSGASTDTQYF,TRBJ2-3,.,.,TRBV7-2
TGTGCCAGCAGCTTGGCCTATACTCTTGGGAACACTGAAGCTTTCTTT,CASSLAYTLGNTEAFF,TRBJ1-1,.,.,TRBV5-6
TGTGCCAGCAGCTTGGGGCAGGTGAACACTGAAGCTTTCTTT,CASSLGQVNTEAFF,TRBJ1-1,.,.,TRBV5-4